The text below deals with one TCR beta chain. The table came from immunoSEQ multiplex PCR; TCRdb's copy has only in-frame clones and leaves some out. The sample includes fewer than 40,000 clones, approximately 85% of them seen just once. The V end was cut by 0 bases, the J end by 7 bases, with 18 bases between. CDR3 length: 16 residues. Germline CDR1 reads SGHTA; CDR2 reads FQGNSA. These data are taken from a study of blood T cell repertoires in COVID-19. As for the study in general: Sites in the United States, Italy and Spain provided acute and convalescent COVID-19 samples.

Sequencing was performed on peripheral blood. The clonotype originates from a human donor in a cohort sampled during active COVID-19. V usage is TRBV7-2 and J usage is TRBJ1-2; no firm D call. This CDR3 reads CASSLAFGATHLGYTF. CDR3 nucleotide sequence: TGTGCCAGCAGCTTAGCGTTTGGAGCTACCCACCTTGGCTACACCTTC.